The clone carrying this T cell receptor (beta chain) was picked up a small number of times. Antigen specificity is unknown. The CDR3 spans 14 residues. With 0 bases removed from V and 2 bases from J, the gap between germline ends came to 9 bases. Germline V gene sequence: CDR1 SGHRS, CDR2 YFSETQ. The data are from a study of CD8+ T cells in alopecia areata. As the sequencing template, cDNA was produced by extracting RNA and reverse transcribing it. Sequencing was performed with immunoSEQ multiplex PCR; in TCRdb, only in-frame clones are kept and a portion is missing. Among over 150,000 clones listed, around 60% were seen once. Findings and caveats of the study: Higher clonality and more expanded CD8+ clones appeared in lesional than normal scalp. Mouse data revealed clearer TCR sharing than patient data did, a gap possibly tied to HLA.

The sequence derives from a human donor with alopecia areata. This material consisted of CD4+ T cells sorted from blood, taken at week 0. J is TRBJ2-7 and V is TRBV5-1; D possibly corresponds to TRBD1 (6 bases). This CDR3 reads CASSLVAGAYEQYF. Written as DNA, the CDR3 is TGCGCCAGCAGCTTGGTGGCAGGGGCCTACGAGCAGTACTTC. The full variable domain, with the rest looked up from reference TRBV5-1 and TRBJ2-7, is KAGVTQTPRYLIKTRGQQVTLSCSPISGHRSVSWYQQTPGQGLQFLFEYFSETQRNKGNFPGRFSGRQFSNSRSEMNVSTLELGDSALYLCASSLVAGAYEQYFGPGTRLTVT.